This T cell receptor beta chain derives from a study of T cell changes during pregnancy in multiple sclerosis. V lost 5 bases to trimming and J lost 5 bases, with 15 bases between them. Germline V gives CDR1 MNHEY, CDR2 SMNVEV (reference sequence). CDR3 size: 14 residues. Here immunoSEQ multiplex PCR was the method, and the copy in TCRdb shows in-frame clones only, minus some. The table shows about 60,000 clones, with approximately 93% occurring only once. This receptor was taken from a female donor with multiple sclerosis, enrolled in a pregnancy study. Source: CD8+ T cells from peripheral blood mononuclear cells, taken in the second trimester of pregnancy. This rearrangement joins TRBV27 to TRBJ1-1; no firm D call. This chain's CDR3 is CASSLTRTGTEAFF. In DNA form, the CDR3 reads TGTGCCAGCAGTCTTACCCGGACGGGAACTGAAGCTTTCTTT.